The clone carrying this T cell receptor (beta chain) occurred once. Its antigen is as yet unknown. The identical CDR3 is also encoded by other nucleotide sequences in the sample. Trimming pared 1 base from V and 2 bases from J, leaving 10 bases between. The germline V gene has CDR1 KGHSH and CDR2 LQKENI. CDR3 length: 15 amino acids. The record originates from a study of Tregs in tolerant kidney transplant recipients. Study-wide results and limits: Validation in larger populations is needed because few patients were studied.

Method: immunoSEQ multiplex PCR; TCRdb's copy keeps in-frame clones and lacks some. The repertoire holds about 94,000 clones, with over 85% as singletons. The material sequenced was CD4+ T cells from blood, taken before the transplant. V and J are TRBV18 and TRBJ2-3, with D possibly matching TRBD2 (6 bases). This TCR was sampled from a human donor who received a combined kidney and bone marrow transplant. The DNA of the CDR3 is TGTGCCAGCTCACCACGAGGCGGGAACACAGATACGCAGTATTTT. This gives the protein CASSPRGGNTDTQYF.